The rows below give T cell receptor beta chains drawn from one sample of a study of T cells in Graves' hyperthyroidism and ophthalmopathy. One entry per CDR3 protein, called by TCRdb with MiXCR from the multiplex PCR reads. This sample has around 400,000 distinct CDR3 sequences, with 15% to 17% found just once. Material: blood. These receptor sequences come from a young woman with Graves' hyperthyroidism that later progressed to Graves' ophthalmopathy. Each CDR3 is given with its conserved first and last residue. A D gene is named only where the DNA matches it firmly. Rows give clone size only sometimes, using once, few, many, or a class for an expanded clone.

TRBV2	-	many	TRBJ2-6	TGTGCCAGCAGTGAATCGGGACGGCTCTCTGGGGCCAACGTCCTGACTTTC	CASSESGRLSGANVLTF
TRBV28	TRBD1	many	TRBJ2-1	TGTGCCAGCAGGGAGACAGGGTCGTCCTACAATGAGCAGTTCTTC	CASRETGSSYNEQFF
TRBV6-4	TRBD1	-	TRBJ1-4	TGTGCCAGCAGCCCTGGGACAGGCCTTAATGAAAAACTGTTTTTT	CASSPGTGLNEKLFF
TRBV12-3/TRBV12-4	TRBD2	many	TRBJ2-1	TGTGCCAGCAGCCGGACTAGCGGCAACTACAATGAGCAGTTCTTC	CASSRTSGNYNEQFF
TRBV2	-	many	TRBJ1-1	TGTGCCAGCAGTGAACAGCGACCGAACACTGAAGCTTTCTTT	CASSEQRPNTEAFF
TRBV5-6	-	few	TRBJ2-4	TGTGCCAGCAGCTCTACAGGGTATCTAGCCAAAAACATTCAGTACTTC	CASSSTGYLAKNIQYF
TRBV12-3/TRBV12-4	TRBD1	-	TRBJ1-5	TGTGCCAGCAAAATGACAGGGAATCAGCCCCAGCATTTT	CASKMTGNQPQHF
TRBV6-6	TRBD2	-	TRBJ2-7	TGTGCCAGCAGTTACCATCGGACTAGCGGTCTAGGGGACGAGCAGTACTTC	CASSYHRTSGLGDEQYF
TRBV12-3/TRBV12-4	TRBD2	many	TRBJ2-3	TGTGCCAGCAGTTTGAACGGCGGGAGGGCAGATACGCAGTATTTT	CASSLNGGRADTQYF
TRBV19	-	-	TRBJ2-4	TGTGCCAGTAGTACCACACTGGGAGCCAAAAACATTCAGTACTTC	CASSTTLGAKNIQYF
TRBV19	TRBD2	-	TRBJ2-3	TGTGCCAGTAGTACCGGACTAGCAAGCACAGATACGCAGTATTTT	CASSTGLASTDTQYF
TRBV20-1	-	few	TRBJ1-5	TGCAGTGCTGCCCCAGGGCCTTCAAATCAGCCCCAGCATTTT	CSAAPGPSNQPQHF
TRBV24-1	-	few	TRBJ2-5	TGTGCCACCAGTGGCGGGGGCACGGGGGAGACCCAGTACTTC	CATSGGGTGETQYF
TRBV7-9	-	-	TRBJ2-1	TGTGCCAGCAGCTCTAGGGGCTCGAGCTCCTACAATGAGCAGTTCTTC	CASSSRGSSSYNEQFF
TRBV11-2	-	many	TRBJ2-3	TGTGCCAGCAGCTTAGATCAGTGGCGGTACACAGATACGCAGTATTTT	CASSLDQWRYTDTQYF
TRBV6-5	TRBD1	many	TRBJ1-2	TGTGCCAGCAGTTACCCCTGGACAGGGGAGGACTATGGCTACACCTTC	CASSYPWTGEDYGYTF
TRBV12-3/TRBV12-4	TRBD1	many	TRBJ2-7	TGTGCCAGCAGTTGGACAGGGATCGGTGACGAGCAGTACTTC	CASSWTGIGDEQYF
TRBV4-1	TRBD2	-	TRBJ2-3	TGCGCCAGCAGGAATTCGGCGGGAGGTACAGATACGCAGTATTTT	CASRNSAGGTDTQYF
TRBV14	TRBD2	-	TRBJ2-1	TGTGCCAGCAGCCAAGCCAAAGGGGCAAGCGGGAGGGCGTGGAATGAGCAGTTCTTC	CASSQAKGASGRAWNEQFF
TRBV5-5	-	many	TRBJ2-1	TGTGCCAGCAGTCCTCTGGGGGACAATGAGCAGTTCTTC	CASSPLGDNEQFF
TRBV20-1	-	-	TRBJ2-7	TGCAGTGCTAGGCTGGAGGCCTACGAGCAGTACTTC	CSARLEAYEQYF
TRBV7-2	TRBD2	many	TRBJ2-3	TGTGCCAGCAGCTTAGGTGGGACTAGCGGGAGTTTTAATACGCAGTATTTT	CASSLGGTSGSFNTQYF
TRBV7-9	-	many	TRBJ1-1	TGTGCCAGCAGCTTAGCCAGGCTAAGGAACACTGAAGCTTTCTTT	CASSLARLRNTEAFF
TRBV20-1	-	-	TRBJ1-2	TGCAGGAGGCATTCCCACAACTATGGCTACACCTTC	CRRHSHNYGYTF
TRBV20-1	-	many	TRBJ1-5	TGCAGTGCTAGAGTCGGACTGAACAATCAGCCCCAGCATTTT	CSARVGLNNQPQHF
TRBV20-1	TRBD1	few	TRBJ1-1	TGCAGTGCGAAGACTTACAGGGGCACTGAAGCTTTCTTT	CSAKTYRGTEAFF
TRBV13	TRBD2	-	TRBJ2-1	TGTGCCAGCAGCTCGCAGACTAGCGGGAGGGTTTTAAATGAGCAGTTCTTC	CASSSQTSGRVLNEQFF
TRBV29-1	-	many	TRBJ1-5	TGCAGCGTAGCAGGGTTGAGCAATCAGCCCCAGCATTTT	CSVAGLSNQPQHF
TRBV25-1	-	many	TRBJ1-1	TGTGCCAGCAGTGAATTGTTGGGGACCAAAGCTTTCTTT	CASSELLGTKAFF
TRBV2	TRBD1	many	TRBJ1-3	TGTGCCAGCAGTCGGACAGGCGAGTCTGGAAACACCATATATTTT	CASSRTGESGNTIYF
TRBV6-1	TRBD2	many	TRBJ2-7	TGTGCCAGCAGTGCTATTAGCGGGAGAATCTACGAGCAGTACTTC	CASSAISGRIYEQYF
TRBV7-9	TRBD1	few	TRBJ1-4	TGTGCCAGCAGCTCCAACCCGGACAGGGTGGTGGAAAAACTGTTTTTT	CASSSNPDRVVEKLFF
TRBV9	TRBD2	-	TRBJ2-2	TGTGCCAGCAGCGACCGGCCGGGCGGGAGAGGGTCCACCGGGGAGCTGTTTTTT	CASSDRPGGRGSTGELFF
TRBV7-9	TRBD1	many	TRBJ1-2	TGTGCCAGCAGCTTTCGGACAGGGGAAAACTATGGCTACACCTTC	CASSFRTGENYGYTF
TRBV6-1	-	-	TRBJ2-2	TGTGCCAGCAGTGAAGCCCCAGAGAACACCGGGGAGCTGTTTTTT	CASSEAPENTGELFF
TRBV7-9	TRBD2	few	TRBJ2-7	TGTGCCAGCAGCTTAGCGGGACTAGGATACGAGCAGTACTTC	CASSLAGLGYEQYF
TRBV2	-	many	TRBJ2-3	TGTGCCAGCAGTGAAGCGCTTCGGGGGAGTGGGACAGATACGCAGTATTTT	CASSEALRGSGTDTQYF
TRBV11-3	-	many	TRBJ2-5	TGTGCCAGCAGCTTAGAGGGGGAAGAGACCCAGTACTTC	CASSLEGEETQYF
TRBV20-1	TRBD2	many	TRBJ2-7	TGCAGTGCTAGGCTTAGCGGGACTAGACACGAGCAGTACTTC	CSARLSGTRHEQYF
TRBV28	TRBD1	many	TRBJ2-7	TGTGCCAGCAGTTTCGCAGCTCACCGGGACAGGGCCTACGAGCAGTACTTC	CASSFAAHRDRAYEQYF